The source of this T cell receptor beta chain is a study of blood T cells in healthy people across ages. A J-beta primer mix and a sample-barcoded 5' primer were used in a second PCR of about 7 to 12 cycles. A single record per CDR3 protein comes from TCRdb applying MiXCR to the 5' RACE reads. The data contain 600,000 or so distinct CDR3 sequences, about 28% of them singletons. This clonotype has ten or more counts. V lost 1 base and J lost 8; bases outside the gene matches: 2. The CDR3 spans 14 residues. Germline V gives CDR1 LGHDT, CDR2 YNNKEL (reference sequence). V usage is TRBV3-1 and J usage is TRBJ2-1; 10 bases map to TRBD2. The TCR comes from an elderly woman in good health. The sequencing sample was made of blood. In DNA, the CDR3 is TGTGCCAGCAGCCAAGGGCTAGCGGGGGATGAGCAGTTCTTC. Its protein product is CASSQGLAGDEQFF.